This T cell receptor (beta chain) was sequenced during a study of shared clonotypes between healthy human individuals. Turning to the study itself: Each donor's CD8 memory used one plate, CD8 naive two, each CD4 subset three.

CD45RO-negative cells were positively selected for CCR7, leaving out terminally differentiated effector memory CD45RA+ cells. The assay was immunoSEQ multiplex PCR, and TCRdb's table has in-frame clones only and misses some. The table has roughly 850,000 clones, about 96% seen once. The CDR3 spans 13 residues. The V gene's germline CDR1 is LNHDA and CDR2 SQIVND (reference sequence). Deletions cut 6 bases from V and 2 bases from J, with 9 bases between. The chain uses TRBV19 and TRBJ2-3; D is undetermined. The source is a man aged 25-45 years in good health. The sequenced material came from naive CD8+ T cells sorted from blood. For the CDR3, the DNA is TGTGCCAGTAGAGCCAGCAACACAGATACGCAGTATTTT. This encodes CASRASNTDTQYF.